These T cell receptor beta chains were read from a single sample in a study of T-cell memory formation after mild COVID-19. TCRdb ran MiXCR on the 5' RACE reads and lists one entry per CDR3 protein. Seen here are nearly 250,000 distinct CDR3 sequences, approximately 15% observed once, and the top ten hold 2% to 2.5%. Material for sequencing was PBMCs or a T cell subset sorted from them (not recorded which). Source of these receptors: an adult woman who had mild COVID-19 (a few samples of this study predate the infection). Cell type and time point are not known. Each CDR3 is given with its conserved first and last residue. The D gene is left open where the match is weak. Size is stated for part of the rows, as once, few or many counts, or as a class when the clone is expanded.

CDR3 DNA | CDR3 protein | D gene | J gene | clone size | V gene
TGCAGCGTTGGGGACCTCAACACTGGCTACACCTTC | CSVGDLNTGYTF | NA | TRBJ1-2 | few | TRBV29-1
TGCAGCGCTATCGACACCAGCGGGCACAATGAGCAGTTCTTC | CSAIDTSGHNEQFF | NA | TRBJ2-1 | few | TRBV29-1
TGCAGCGTTGAGGGTTTTACGGGAGGAGTCAGGGAGGAGCAGTTCTTC | CSVEGFTGGVREEQFF | TRBD2 | TRBJ2-1 | NA | TRBV29-1
TGTGCCAGCAGCACCACGGGCGCTCACAATGAGCAGTTCTTC | CASSTTGAHNEQFF | NA | TRBJ2-1 | NA | TRBV7-2
TGTGCCAGCAGTTTTGGCAGTGAAGCTTTCTTT | CASSFGSEAFF | NA | TRBJ1-1 | NA | TRBV12-3/TRBV12-4
TGTGCCTGGCGCAACAGGGGTCGGGGTAGCAATCAGCCCCAGCATTTT | CAWRNRGRGSNQPQHF | TRBD1 | TRBJ1-5 | NA | TRBV30
TGTGCCAGCAGCCAAGAGGCCGGGGTTCGGGTCGAGCAGTTCTTC | CASSQEAGVRVEQFF | NA | TRBJ2-1 | NA | TRBV3-1
TGCAGTGCTAGGGGGACAGGGGGCAAGGGAGCTTTCTTT | CSARGTGGKGAFF | TRBD1 | TRBJ1-1 | few | TRBV20-1
TGTGCCAGCAGCGCACAGGGGCCCTCGAACACTGAAGCTTTCTTT | CASSAQGPSNTEAFF | TRBD1 | TRBJ1-1 | few | TRBV7-3
TGTGCCAGCAGTTTTGGGGCTAGCGGGAGGCGTTCCTACAATGAGCAGTTCTTC | CASSFGASGRRSYNEQFF | TRBD2 | TRBJ2-1 | NA | TRBV27
TGCAGTGCAAAGCAGGGGAACCACAATGAGCAGTTCTTC | CSAKQGNHNEQFF | NA | TRBJ2-1 | NA | TRBV20-1
TGTGCCAGCAGCTTAAATCCGTTAAATAATTCACCCCTCCACTTT | CASSLNPLNNSPLHF | NA | TRBJ1-6 | NA | TRBV7-3
TGCAGTGCCCGTAGAGGACCCTTCTCCTACGAGCAGTACTTC | CSARRGPFSYEQYF | NA | TRBJ2-7 | many | TRBV20-1
TGTGCCAGCAGCCGAAGGACAGGGGGCGAGCAGTACTTC | CASSRRTGGEQYF | TRBD1 | TRBJ2-7 | few | TRBV3-1
TGCAGTGCAGCTAAGCCTAGCGGGGGGAATGAGCAGTTCTTC | CSAAKPSGGNEQFF | TRBD2 | TRBJ2-1 | few | TRBV20-1